This T cell receptor (beta chain) was obtained from a study of OX40 agonist ivuxolimab in advanced cancers. Study-wide background: Prior checkpoint blockade (anti-PD-1, anti-PD-L1 or anti-CTLA-4) was permitted; 40% had it.

The study, taken as a whole, reports: Relative to CD4+, CD8+ T cells held more expanded clones on average.

In the case of this clone: Its antigen is unknown.

Germline V lookup: CDR1 SGHKS, CDR2 YYEKEE (reference sequence). This CDR3 comprises 15 residues. V dropped 0 bases and J dropped 0 bases, with 10 bases sitting between them. Assay used: immunoSEQ multiplex PCR; TCRdb lists only in-frame clones, some missing. Among 40,000 to 65,000 clones listed, roughly 84% were seen once. This receptor was obtained from an adult with an advanced solid tumor such as melanoma, head and neck, liver or kidney cancer. Sample: CD4+ or CD8+ T cells sorted from blood, taken in a trial of the OX40 agonist ivuxolimab. The chain uses TRBV5-5 and TRBJ2-7; possible D gene TRBD2, 6 bases. CDR3 nucleotide sequence: TGTGCCAGCAGCTTGGCCGCGGGGAGCTCCTACGAGCAGTACTTC. This encodes CASSLAAGSSYEQYF. The full variable domain, in which reference TRBV5-5 and TRBJ2-7 provide the parts outside the CDR3, is DAGVTQSPTHLIKTRGQQVTLRCSPISGHKSVSWYQQVLGQGPQFIFQYYEKEERGRGNFPDRFSARQFPNYSSELNVNALLLGDSALYLCASSLAAGSSYEQYFGPGTRLTVT.